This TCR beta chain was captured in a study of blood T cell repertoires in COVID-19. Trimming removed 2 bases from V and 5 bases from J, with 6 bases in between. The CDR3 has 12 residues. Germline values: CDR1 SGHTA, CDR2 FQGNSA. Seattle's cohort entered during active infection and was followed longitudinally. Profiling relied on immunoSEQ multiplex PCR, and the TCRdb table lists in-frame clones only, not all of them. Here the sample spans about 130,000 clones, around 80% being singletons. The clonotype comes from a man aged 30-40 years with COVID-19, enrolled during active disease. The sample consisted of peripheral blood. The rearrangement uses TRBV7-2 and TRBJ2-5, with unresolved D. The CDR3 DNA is TGTGCCAGCAGCTTACGGTTCGAGACCCAGTACTTC. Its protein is CASSLRFETQYF.